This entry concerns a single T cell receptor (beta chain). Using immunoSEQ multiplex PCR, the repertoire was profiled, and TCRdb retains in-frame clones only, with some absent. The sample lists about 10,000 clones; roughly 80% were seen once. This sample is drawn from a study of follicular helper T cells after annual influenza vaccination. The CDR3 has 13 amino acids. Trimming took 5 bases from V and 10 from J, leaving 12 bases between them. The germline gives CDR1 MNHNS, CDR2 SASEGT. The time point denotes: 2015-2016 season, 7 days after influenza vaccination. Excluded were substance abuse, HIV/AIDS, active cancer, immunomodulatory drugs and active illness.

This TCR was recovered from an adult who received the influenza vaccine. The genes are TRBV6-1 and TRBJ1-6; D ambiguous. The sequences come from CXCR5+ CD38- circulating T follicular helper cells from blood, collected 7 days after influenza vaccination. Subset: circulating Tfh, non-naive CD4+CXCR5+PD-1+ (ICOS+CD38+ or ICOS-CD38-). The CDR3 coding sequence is TGTGCCAGCAGTCCAGAAGCGGACTCACCCCTCCACTTT. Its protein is CASSPEADSPLHF.